Following are 5 T cell receptor beta chains from one sample sequenced in a study of PD-1 blockade in classical Hodgkin lymphoma. Clones were sequenced by immunoSEQ multiplex PCR, and TCRdb holds only the in-frame ones, with some missing. The data hold around 31,000 clones, with just over 70% observed a single time. Each patient's relapse followed autologous stem cell transplantation, and brentuximab vedotin exposure varied. The sample consisted of peripheral blood mononuclear cells (PBMCs), taken before the second cycle of nivolumab. The receptors derive from a human donor with classical Hodgkin lymphoma.

This clone has a single count. The chain links TRBV5-1 to TRBJ2-2; D not certain. Germline V gene lookup returns CDR1 SGHRS and CDR2 YFSETQ. V was pared by 3 bases and J by 5 bases, with 8 bases between. The CDR3 is 13 amino acids. The DNA of the CDR3 is TGCGCCAGCAGCTCTATGGGGACCGGGGAGCTGTTTTTT. Translated: CASSSMGTGELFF.

The rearrangement uses TRBV7-7 and TRBJ2-1, with TRBD2 as a possible D gene (5 bases). Germline loops: CDR1 SSHAT, CDR2 FNYEAQ (reference sequence). The CDR3 is 13 residues long. V dropped 2 bases and J dropped 6 bases, with 8 bases sitting between them. CDR3 protein: CASSLPGGNEQFF. CDR3 nucleotides: TGTGCCAGCAGCTTACCAGGAGGCAATGAGCAGTTCTTC.

This sequence joins TRBV11-2 and TRBJ2-1, with D perhaps matching TRBD2 (5 bases). Trimming shortened V by 5 bases and J by 7 bases, and 9 bases separated the two germline ends. The CDR3 sequence is 12 residues long. Looked up from germline, CDR1 is SGHAT and CDR2 is FQNNGV. The CDR3 protein is CASSPPGNEQFF. In DNA, the CDR3 is TGTGCCAGCAGCCCCCCGGGGAATGAGCAGTTCTTC.

A few counts support this clone. V usage is TRBV19 and J usage is TRBJ2-5; 10 nucleotides match TRBD2. Germline assignment: CDR1 LNHDA and CDR2 SQIVND (reference sequence). Trimming took 2 bases from V and 5 from J; bases not matched to a gene: 8. The CDR3 totals 16 residues. The CDR3 spells CASSIKAGGFAETQYF. The CDR3 nucleotides read TGTGCCAGTAGTATAAAAGCGGGGGGGTTTGCGGAGACCCAGTACTTC.

The chain uses TRBV20-1 and TRBJ2-3, with a weak D call TRBD1 (5 bases). CDR3 size: 11 residues. V dropped 3 bases and J dropped 10 bases, with 11 bases sitting between them. CDR1 and CDR2 from the germline V gene are DFQATT and SNEGSKA (reference sequence). CDR3 sequence: CSARLQAAQYF. The CDR3, as DNA: TGCAGTGCTAGGCTACAGGCAGCGCAGTATTTT.